Listed below are T cell receptor beta chains from one sample, sequenced in a study of CD4 T cell repertoires in COVID-19. Produced via immunoSEQ multiplex PCR; TCRdb's table is partial and in-frame only. The sample lists 20,000 to 25,000 clones; roughly 84% were seen once. The sample was central memory CD4+ T cells from blood, taken before the COVID-19 pandemic. The receptors originated from a human donor who had COVID-19. Each CDR3 is given with its conserved first and last residue. The D gene is left open where the match is weak. For some rows the clone size is stated as once, few or many, or as a class when expanded; others skip it.

CDR3 protein: CASSLRSGGYGYTF
CDR3 DNA: TGTGCCAGCAGCTTAAGGTCTGGGGGGTATGGCTACACCTTC
V gene: TRBV11-2
clone size: NA
J gene: TRBJ1-2
D gene: NA

CDR3 protein: CASSIQGKNTEAFF
CDR3 DNA: TGTGCCAGCAGCATACAGGGGAAGAACACTGAAGCTTTCTTT
V gene: TRBV6-5
clone size: NA
J gene: TRBJ1-1
D gene: TRBD1

CDR3 protein: CASSSLAGGTGELFF
CDR3 DNA: TGTGCCAGTAGTAGCCTAGCGGGAGGGACCGGGGAGCTGTTTTTT
V gene: TRBV19
clone size: NA
J gene: TRBJ2-2
D gene: TRBD2

CDR3 protein: CASSGTGTLYEQYF
CDR3 DNA: TGCGCCAGCAGCGGAACCGGGACACTCTACGAGCAGTACTTC
V gene: TRBV5-1
clone size: NA
J gene: TRBJ2-7
D gene: NA

CDR3 protein: CASSPRANTGELFF
CDR3 DNA: TGTGCCAGCAGCCCCAGGGCGAACACCGGGGAGCTGTTTTTT
V gene: TRBV14
clone size: NA
J gene: TRBJ2-2
D gene: NA

CDR3 protein: CASSLALSYGYTF
CDR3 DNA: TGTGCCAGCAGCTTGGCCCTGTCGTATGGCTACACCTTC
V gene: TRBV5-4
clone size: once
J gene: TRBJ1-2
D gene: NA

CDR3 protein: CASSVGTSKFF
CDR3 DNA: TGTGCCAGCAGTGTCGGGACTAGCAAGTTCTTC
V gene: TRBV6-1
clone size: NA
J gene: TRBJ2-1
D gene: TRBD2

CDR3 protein: CASARTGAYQPQHF
CDR3 DNA: TGTGCCAGTGCTCGGACAGGGGCGTATCAGCCCCAGCATTTT
V gene: TRBV6-5
clone size: NA
J gene: TRBJ1-5
D gene: TRBD1

CDR3 protein: CASSVGTGITDTQYF
CDR3 DNA: TGTGCCAGCAGCGTAGGGACAGGGATCACAGATACGCAGTATTTT
V gene: TRBV9
clone size: NA
J gene: TRBJ2-3
D gene: TRBD1

CDR3 protein: CASSLPTAQGANEQYF
CDR3 DNA: TGTGCCAGCAGTCTACCCACGGCACAGGGGGCAAACGAGCAGTACTTC
V gene: TRBV28
clone size: NA
J gene: TRBJ2-7
D gene: TRBD1

CDR3 protein: CAIGASGGADTQYF
CDR3 DNA: TGTGCCATCGGGGCTAGCGGGGGGGCCGATACGCAGTATTTT
V gene: TRBV10-3
clone size: NA
J gene: TRBJ2-3
D gene: TRBD2

CDR3 protein: CASSLFIAGGLNNEQFF
CDR3 DNA: TGTGCCAGCAGCTTGTTTATCGCGGGAGGGTTAAACAATGAGCAGTTCTTC
V gene: TRBV11-2
clone size: NA
J gene: TRBJ2-1
D gene: TRBD2

CDR3 protein: CASSPWAYYGYTF
CDR3 DNA: TGTGCCAGCAGTCCATGGGCATACTATGGCTACACCTTC
V gene: TRBV28
clone size: NA
J gene: TRBJ1-2
D gene: NA

CDR3 protein: CASSPWTENTEAFF
CDR3 DNA: TGTGCCAGCAGCCCCTGGACTGAGAACACTGAAGCTTTCTTT
V gene: TRBV7-9
clone size: NA
J gene: TRBJ1-1
D gene: NA

CDR3 protein: CASSFQTGNTGELFF
CDR3 DNA: TGTGCCAGCAGTTTCCAGACGGGGAACACCGGGGAGCTGTTTTTT
V gene: TRBV27
clone size: NA
J gene: TRBJ2-2
D gene: NA

CDR3 protein: CAWSVRRDAGNTIYF
CDR3 DNA: TGTGCCTGGAGTGTTAGGAGGGACGCCGGAAACACCATATATTTT
V gene: TRBV30
clone size: NA
J gene: TRBJ1-3
D gene: NA

CDR3 protein: CASRGGLASTDTQYF
CDR3 DNA: TGTGCCAGCAGAGGGGGCCTGGCTAGCACAGATACGCAGTATTTT
V gene: TRBV5-4
clone size: once
J gene: TRBJ2-3
D gene: TRBD1

CDR3 protein: CASRPRETGNTIYF
CDR3 DNA: TGTGCCAGCAGACCCAGGGAAACTGGAAACACCATATATTTT
V gene: TRBV6-5
clone size: NA
J gene: TRBJ1-3
D gene: NA

CDR3 protein: CATSREQGLYEQYF
CDR3 DNA: TGTGCCACCAGCAGAGAACAGGGGCTCTACGAGCAGTACTTC
V gene: TRBV15
clone size: once
J gene: TRBJ2-7
D gene: TRBD1

CDR3 protein: CAITRQVGKGEAFF
CDR3 DNA: TGTGCCATTACTCGACAGGTGGGCAAGGGTGAAGCTTTCTTT
V gene: TRBV10-3
clone size: once
J gene: TRBJ1-1
D gene: NA

CDR3 protein: CASSLEGVKGYTF
CDR3 DNA: TGCGCCAGCAGCTTGGAAGGGGTAAAGGGCTACACCTTC
V gene: TRBV5-1
clone size: NA
J gene: TRBJ1-2
D gene: NA

CDR3 protein: CATTMGGDTQYF
CDR3 DNA: TGTGCCACCACGATGGGGGGAGATACGCAGTATTTT
V gene: TRBV6-5
clone size: NA
J gene: TRBJ2-3
D gene: NA

CDR3 protein: CASSLEGGNAGELFF
CDR3 DNA: TGCGCCAGCAGCTTGGAAGGAGGGAACGCCGGGGAGCTGTTTTTT
V gene: TRBV5-1
clone size: NA
J gene: TRBJ2-2
D gene: NA

CDR3 protein: CASSRLGGDTEAFF
CDR3 DNA: TGCGCCAGCAGCCGCCTCGGAGGAGACACTGAAGCTTTCTTT
V gene: TRBV5-1
clone size: NA
J gene: TRBJ1-1
D gene: NA

CDR3 protein: CASSLGHNTGELFF
CDR3 DNA: TGTGCCAGCAGCCTGGGACATAACACCGGGGAGCTGTTTTTT
V gene: TRBV5-6
clone size: NA
J gene: TRBJ2-2
D gene: NA

CDR3 protein: CASSPGTGADGYTF
CDR3 DNA: TGTGCCAGCAGCCCGGGGACAGGCGCAGATGGCTACACCTTC
V gene: TRBV11-2
clone size: NA
J gene: TRBJ1-2
D gene: TRBD1

CDR3 protein: CASRGTGVYNEQFF
CDR3 DNA: TGTGCCAGCAGAGGGACAGGAGTCTACAATGAGCAGTTCTTC
V gene: TRBV25-1
clone size: NA
J gene: TRBJ2-1
D gene: TRBD1

CDR3 protein: CASSSSGAGANVLTF
CDR3 DNA: TGTGCCAGCAGCTCCTCAGGGGCTGGGGCCAACGTCCTGACTTTC
V gene: TRBV13
clone size: NA
J gene: TRBJ2-6
D gene: NA

CDR3 protein: CASRAPGVRYGYTF
CDR3 DNA: TGTGCCAGCAGGGCCCCCGGGGTACGCTATGGCTACACCTTC
V gene: TRBV6-1
clone size: NA
J gene: TRBJ1-2
D gene: NA

CDR3 protein: CASSESQGSYTF
CDR3 DNA: TGTGCCAGCAGTGAAAGCCAGGGGAGCTACACCTTC
V gene: TRBV2
clone size: NA
J gene: TRBJ1-2
D gene: NA

CDR3 protein: CASSLASGTKGAKNIQYF
CDR3 DNA: TGTGCCAGCAGCTTAGCTAGCGGGACGAAAGGGGCCAAAAACATTCAGTACTTC
V gene: TRBV11-2
clone size: NA
J gene: TRBJ2-4
D gene: TRBD2

CDR3 protein: CASSVQGQGPYGYTF
CDR3 DNA: TGTGCCAGCAGCGTCCAGGGACAGGGCCCGTATGGCTACACCTTC
V gene: TRBV11-2
clone size: NA
J gene: TRBJ1-2
D gene: TRBD1

CDR3 protein: CASSPAGQATYGYTF
CDR3 DNA: TGTGCCAGCTCACCAGCCGGACAGGCAACATATGGCTACACCTTC
V gene: TRBV18
clone size: NA
J gene: TRBJ1-2
D gene: TRBD1

CDR3 protein: CASLVNWESYYEQYF
CDR3 DNA: TGTGCCAGCCTAGTGAATTGGGAGAGCTACTACGAGCAGTACTTC
V gene: TRBV6-1
clone size: NA
J gene: TRBJ2-7
D gene: NA

CDR3 protein: CASSEERGSEAFF
CDR3 DNA: TGCGCCAGCAGTGAGGAACGGGGGTCTGAAGCTTTCTTT
V gene: TRBV10-1
clone size: NA
J gene: TRBJ1-1
D gene: NA

CDR3 protein: CASSFKGGTNTEAFF
CDR3 DNA: TGTGCCAGCAGCTTCAAAGGGGGTACGAACACTGAAGCTTTCTTT
V gene: TRBV7-2
clone size: NA
J gene: TRBJ1-1
D gene: NA

CDR3 protein: CASTPGQAYEQYF
CDR3 DNA: TGTGCCAGCACCCCGGGACAGGCCTACGAGCAGTACTTC
V gene: TRBV6-6
clone size: NA
J gene: TRBJ2-7
D gene: TRBD1

CDR3 protein: CASRDRPYGYTF
CDR3 DNA: TGTGCCAGCAGGGACAGGCCCTATGGCTACACCTTC
V gene: TRBV21-1
clone size: NA
J gene: TRBJ1-2
D gene: NA

CDR3 protein: CASSRGGDYEQYF
CDR3 DNA: TGTGCCAGCAGCCGAGGGGGCGACTACGAGCAGTACTTC
V gene: TRBV5-4
clone size: NA
J gene: TRBJ2-7
D gene: TRBD1

CDR3 protein: CASSPARVGGNEQYF
CDR3 DNA: TGTGCCAGCAGCCCGGCCCGAGTGGGAGGTAATGAGCAGTACTTC
V gene: TRBV28
clone size: NA
J gene: TRBJ2-7
D gene: NA

CDR3 protein: CASSLYFRNSPLHF
CDR3 DNA: TGTGCCAGCAGCCTGTACTTTCGGAATTCACCCCTCCACTTT
V gene: TRBV7-3
clone size: NA
J gene: TRBJ1-6
D gene: NA

CDR3 protein: CAISGQVASYEQYF
CDR3 DNA: TGTGCCATCAGTGGGCAAGTCGCCTCCTACGAGCAGTACTTC
V gene: TRBV10-3
clone size: NA
J gene: TRBJ2-7
D gene: NA